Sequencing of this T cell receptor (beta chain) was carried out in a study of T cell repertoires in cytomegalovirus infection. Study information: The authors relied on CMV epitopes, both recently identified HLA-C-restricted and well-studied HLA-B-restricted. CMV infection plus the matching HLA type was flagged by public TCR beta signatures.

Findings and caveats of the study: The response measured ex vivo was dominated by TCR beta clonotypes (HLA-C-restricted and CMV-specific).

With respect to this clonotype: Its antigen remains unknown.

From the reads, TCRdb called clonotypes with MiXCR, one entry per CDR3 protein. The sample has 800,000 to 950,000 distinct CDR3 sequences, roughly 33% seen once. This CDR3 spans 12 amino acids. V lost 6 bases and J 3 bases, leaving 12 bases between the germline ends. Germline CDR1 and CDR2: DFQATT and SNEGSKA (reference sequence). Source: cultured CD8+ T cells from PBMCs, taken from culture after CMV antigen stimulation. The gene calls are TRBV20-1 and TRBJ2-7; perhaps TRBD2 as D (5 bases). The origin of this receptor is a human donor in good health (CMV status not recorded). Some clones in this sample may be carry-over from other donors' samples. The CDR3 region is CSARTGNYEQYV. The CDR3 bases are TGCAGTGCACGAACGGGGAACTACGAGCAGTACGTC.